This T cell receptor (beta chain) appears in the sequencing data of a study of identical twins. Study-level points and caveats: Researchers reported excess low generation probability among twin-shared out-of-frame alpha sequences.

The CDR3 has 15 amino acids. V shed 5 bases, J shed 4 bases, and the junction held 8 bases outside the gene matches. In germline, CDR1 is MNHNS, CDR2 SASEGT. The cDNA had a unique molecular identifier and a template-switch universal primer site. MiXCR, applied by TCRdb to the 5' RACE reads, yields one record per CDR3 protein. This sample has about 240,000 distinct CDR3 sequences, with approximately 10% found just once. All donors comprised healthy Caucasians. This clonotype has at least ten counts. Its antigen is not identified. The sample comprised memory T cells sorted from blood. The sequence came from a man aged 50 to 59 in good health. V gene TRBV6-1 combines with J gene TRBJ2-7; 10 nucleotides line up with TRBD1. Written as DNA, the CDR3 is TGTGCCAGCAGTACCCCGGGACAGGGGCAATACGAGCAGTACTTC. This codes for CASSTPGQGQYEQYF.